The rows below give T cell receptor beta chains drawn from one sample of a study of blood T cell repertoires in COVID-19. TCRdb's table, derived via immunoSEQ multiplex PCR, lists solely in-frame clones and lacks some. The sample gives 300,000 or so clones, about 90% of which show up once; roughly 1% is in the top ten. Sequencing used PBMCs or T cells enriched from blood (not recorded which). The source is a woman under 40 who had recovered from COVID-19. Both conserved end residues are part of each CDR3. The order of the fields is CDR3 protein, CDR3 DNA, clone size, J gene, D gene, V gene. A D gene is named only where the DNA matches it firmly. Only part of the rows carry a size: once, few, many, or a class if the clone is expanded.

cdr3_aa: CASSFPSTGELFF
cdr3_nt: TGTGCCAGCAGCTTCCCTAGCACCGGGGAGCTGTTTTTT
clone_size: NA
j_call: TRBJ2-2
d_call: NA
v_call: TRBV7-9

cdr3_aa: CASRTGGGYGYTF
cdr3_nt: TGTGCCAGCAGGACAGGGGGCGGATATGGCTACACCTTC
clone_size: NA
j_call: TRBJ1-2
d_call: TRBD1
v_call: TRBV2

cdr3_aa: CASSTRQGAIDTQYF
cdr3_nt: TGTGCCAGCAGCACTAGACAGGGGGCAATAGATACGCAGTATTTT
clone_size: NA
j_call: TRBJ2-3
d_call: NA
v_call: TRBV21-1

cdr3_aa: CASSPSTGGTEAFF
cdr3_nt: TGCGCCAGCAGCCCGTCGACAGGGGGCACTGAAGCTTTCTTT
clone_size: NA
j_call: TRBJ1-1
d_call: TRBD1
v_call: TRBV4-3

cdr3_aa: CAWRGGMNYGYTF
cdr3_nt: TGTGCCTGGAGGGGGGGAATGAACTATGGCTACACCTTC
clone_size: NA
j_call: TRBJ1-2
d_call: NA
v_call: TRBV30

cdr3_aa: CASSLEIRGRQYF
cdr3_nt: TGTGCCAGCAGTTTAGAAATTAGGGGCAGGCAGTACTTC
clone_size: NA
j_call: TRBJ2-5
d_call: NA
v_call: TRBV27

cdr3_aa: CASSLVPRQGRNTIYF
cdr3_nt: TGTGCCAGCAGCTTGGTACCCCGACAGGGGAGAAACACCATATATTTT
clone_size: NA
j_call: TRBJ1-3
d_call: TRBD1
v_call: TRBV5-5

cdr3_aa: CATSRDWFPSGGATYNEQFF
cdr3_nt: TGTGCCACCAGCAGAGATTGGTTTCCTAGCGGGGGGGCCACCTACAATGAGCAGTTCTTC
clone_size: NA
j_call: TRBJ2-1
d_call: TRBD2
v_call: TRBV15

cdr3_aa: CASSPEVWPLRNTEAFF
cdr3_nt: TGTGCCAGCAGCCCAGAGGTGTGGCCGCTCCGAAACACTGAAGCTTTCTTT
clone_size: NA
j_call: TRBJ1-1
d_call: NA
v_call: TRBV28

cdr3_aa: CASSVGEGRAGYTF
cdr3_nt: TGTGCCAGCAGCGTAGGGGAGGGGAGAGCTGGCTACACCTTC
clone_size: NA
j_call: TRBJ1-2
d_call: NA
v_call: TRBV9

cdr3_aa: CASSQVPAPRRTEAFF
cdr3_nt: TGCGCCAGCAGCCAAGTTCCGGCCCCTAGAAGGACTGAAGCTTTCTTT
clone_size: NA
j_call: TRBJ1-1
d_call: NA
v_call: TRBV4-3

cdr3_aa: CASSESRNTGELFF
cdr3_nt: TGTGCCAGCAGTGAGTCCAGGAACACCGGGGAGCTGTTTTTT
clone_size: NA
j_call: TRBJ2-2
d_call: NA
v_call: TRBV6-1

cdr3_aa: CASSPGVTLPRFF
cdr3_nt: TGTGCCAGCAGCCCCGGAGTTACCCTGCCCAGGTTCTTC
clone_size: NA
j_call: TRBJ2-1
d_call: NA
v_call: TRBV3-1/TRBV3-2

cdr3_aa: CASIGLDNEQFF
cdr3_nt: TGTGCCAGCATTGGACTAGACAATGAGCAGTTCTTC
clone_size: NA
j_call: TRBJ2-1
d_call: TRBD2
v_call: TRBV6-5

cdr3_aa: CASSFQTGYNEQFF
cdr3_nt: TGTGCCAGCAGCTTTCAAACAGGGTACAATGAGCAGTTCTTC
clone_size: NA
j_call: TRBJ2-1
d_call: NA
v_call: TRBV7-9

cdr3_aa: CASSLSGTEAFF
cdr3_nt: TGTGCCAGCAGCCTATCGGGCACTGAAGCTTTCTTT
clone_size: NA
j_call: TRBJ1-1
d_call: NA
v_call: TRBV7-9

cdr3_aa: CASNTGPDYGYTF
cdr3_nt: TGTGCCAGTAATACAGGCCCCGACTATGGCTACACCTTC
clone_size: NA
j_call: TRBJ1-2
d_call: NA
v_call: TRBV19

cdr3_aa: CASSLNQGESSYEQYF
cdr3_nt: TGTGCCAGCAGCTTAAACCAGGGGGAGAGCTCCTACGAGCAGTACTTC
clone_size: NA
j_call: TRBJ2-7
d_call: NA
v_call: TRBV12-1

cdr3_aa: CASSDSGGAYYGYTF
cdr3_nt: TGTGCCAGCAGTGATAGTGGGGGGGCATACTATGGCTACACCTTC
clone_size: NA
j_call: TRBJ1-2
d_call: NA
v_call: TRBV2

cdr3_aa: CASRHDNRNQPQHF
cdr3_nt: TGTGCCAGCAGGCACGACAACCGCAATCAGCCCCAGCATTTT
clone_size: NA
j_call: TRBJ1-5
d_call: NA
v_call: TRBV6-6

cdr3_aa: CATSPGQGTDTQYF
cdr3_nt: TGTGCCACCAGCCCTGGCCAGGGAACAGATACGCAGTATTTT
clone_size: once
j_call: TRBJ2-3
d_call: NA
v_call: TRBV15

cdr3_aa: CASNFQGAVHSEQFF
cdr3_nt: TGTGCCAGCAATTTTCAGGGGGCAGTTCATAGTGAGCAGTTCTTC
clone_size: NA
j_call: TRBJ2-1
d_call: TRBD1
v_call: TRBV2

cdr3_aa: CASSTEGARANYGYTF
cdr3_nt: TGTGCCAGTAGTACAGAGGGAGCTAGAGCTAACTATGGCTACACCTTC
clone_size: NA
j_call: TRBJ1-2
d_call: NA
v_call: TRBV19

cdr3_aa: CASSSTTVNQPQHF
cdr3_nt: TGTGCCAGCAGCTCAACTACCGTCAATCAGCCCCAGCATTTT
clone_size: NA
j_call: TRBJ1-5
d_call: NA
v_call: TRBV5-6

cdr3_aa: CAIREDPNEKLFF
cdr3_nt: TGTGCCATCCGGGAGGACCCGAATGAAAAACTGTTTTTT
clone_size: NA
j_call: TRBJ1-4
d_call: NA
v_call: TRBV10-3

cdr3_aa: CAGAGKNEKLFF
cdr3_nt: TGTGCGGGGGCAGGCAAAAATGAAAAACTGTTTTTT
clone_size: few
j_call: TRBJ1-4
d_call: NA
v_call: TRBV30

cdr3_aa: CASSLFWTRDNTGELFF
cdr3_nt: TGTGCCAGCAGCTTATTTTGGACTAGGGACAACACCGGGGAGCTGTTTTTT
clone_size: NA
j_call: TRBJ2-2
d_call: TRBD2
v_call: TRBV7-6

cdr3_aa: CSVEKSGGRTEAFF
cdr3_nt: TGCAGCGTTGAAAAGTCAGGGGGGAGGACTGAAGCTTTCTTT
clone_size: NA
j_call: TRBJ1-1
d_call: TRBD1
v_call: TRBV29-1

cdr3_aa: CASSSRPGQGGDEQFF
cdr3_nt: TGTGCCAGCAGTTCCCGCCCTGGACAGGGGGGGGATGAGCAGTTCTTC
clone_size: NA
j_call: TRBJ2-1
d_call: TRBD1
v_call: TRBV6-5

cdr3_aa: CASSQDGGGLADTQYF
cdr3_nt: TGTGCCAGCAGCCAAGATGGGGGGGGCCTTGCAGATACGCAGTATTTT
clone_size: NA
j_call: TRBJ2-3
d_call: NA
v_call: TRBV3-1/TRBV3-2

cdr3_aa: CASSMGQGNTGELFF
cdr3_nt: TGTGCCAGCAGCATGGGACAGGGTAACACCGGGGAGCTGTTTTTT
clone_size: NA
j_call: TRBJ2-2
d_call: TRBD1
v_call: TRBV7-9

cdr3_aa: CSVGKMGPKTEAFF
cdr3_nt: TGCAGCGTTGGGAAGATGGGGCCCAAGACTGAAGCTTTCTTT
clone_size: NA
j_call: TRBJ1-1
d_call: NA
v_call: TRBV29-1

cdr3_aa: CASSLVRGGAGAFF
cdr3_nt: TGTGCCAGCAGCTTAGTCCGCGGTGGTGCTGGAGCTTTCTTT
clone_size: NA
j_call: TRBJ1-1
d_call: NA
v_call: TRBV7-8

cdr3_aa: CASRPVGGQPQHF
cdr3_nt: TGTGCCAGTAGGCCGGTCGGCGGACAGCCCCAGCATTTT
clone_size: NA
j_call: TRBJ1-5
d_call: NA
v_call: TRBV19

cdr3_aa: CASSLRTGGVDTIYF
cdr3_nt: TGTGCCAGCAGCTTAAGGACAGGCGGGGTGGACACCATATATTTT
clone_size: NA
j_call: TRBJ1-3
d_call: TRBD1
v_call: TRBV9

cdr3_aa: CASKPQAGGAFEQYF
cdr3_nt: TGTGCCAGCAAACCCCAAGCGGGGGGGGCCTTTGAGCAGTACTTC
clone_size: NA
j_call: TRBJ2-7
d_call: TRBD2
v_call: TRBV28

cdr3_aa: CSVEVLNSDRVGYGYTF
cdr3_nt: TGCAGCGTTGAAGTTCTTAATTCGGACAGGGTGGGGTATGGCTACACCTTC
clone_size: NA
j_call: TRBJ1-2
d_call: TRBD1
v_call: TRBV29-1

cdr3_aa: CASPTRTGPNQETQYF
cdr3_nt: TGCGCCAGCCCGACCAGGACAGGACCGAACCAAGAGACCCAGTACTTC
clone_size: NA
j_call: TRBJ2-5
d_call: TRBD1
v_call: TRBV23-1

cdr3_aa: CASRLTGGNTIYF
cdr3_nt: TGTGCCAGCAGACTGACAGGGGGAAACACCATATATTTT
clone_size: NA
j_call: TRBJ1-3
d_call: TRBD1
v_call: TRBV27

cdr3_aa: CATSTRGREEKLFF
cdr3_nt: TGTGCCACCAGCACCAGGGGGCGCGAGGAAAAACTGTTTTTT
clone_size: NA
j_call: TRBJ1-4
d_call: TRBD1
v_call: TRBV15

cdr3_aa: CASKRRSSGNTIYF
cdr3_nt: TGTGCCAGCAAGAGGAGATCCTCTGGAAACACCATATATTTT
clone_size: NA
j_call: TRBJ1-3
d_call: NA
v_call: TRBV19

cdr3_aa: CASSVAHGVSTDTQYF
cdr3_nt: TGTGCCAGCAGCGTAGCTCACGGGGTTAGCACAGATACGCAGTATTTT
clone_size: NA
j_call: TRBJ2-3
d_call: NA
v_call: TRBV9

cdr3_aa: CASDRGPNTEAFF
cdr3_nt: TGTGCCAGCGACAGGGGCCCTAACACTGAAGCTTTCTTT
clone_size: once
j_call: TRBJ1-1
d_call: TRBD1
v_call: TRBV19

cdr3_aa: CASSNVLRERGPSYEQYF
cdr3_nt: TGTGCCAGCAGCAATGTATTGCGAGAGCGGGGGCCCTCCTACGAGCAGTACTTC
clone_size: NA
j_call: TRBJ2-7
d_call: NA
v_call: TRBV21-1

cdr3_aa: CASQTESIDTGELFF
cdr3_nt: TGCGCCAGCCAGACTGAATCCATCGACACCGGGGAGCTGTTTTTT
clone_size: NA
j_call: TRBJ2-2
d_call: NA
v_call: TRBV5-1

cdr3_aa: CASSLRLPGQGANEQFF
cdr3_nt: TGTGCCAGCAGTTTACGGCTTCCGGGACAGGGGGCAAATGAGCAGTTCTTC
clone_size: NA
j_call: TRBJ2-1
d_call: TRBD1
v_call: TRBV28